What follows are 26 T cell receptor beta chains derived from one specimen sequenced in a study of blood T cell repertoires in COVID-19. Sequenced by immunoSEQ multiplex PCR; TCRdb stores in-frame clones only, minus some. The sample lists about 270,000 clones, about 89% occurring once. Sequenced material: peripheral blood. These receptors all stem from a woman aged 55-70 years who had recovered from COVID-19.

The CDR3 spells CASGMTGINTGELFF. In nucleotides, the CDR3 is TGTGCTAGTGGCATGACAGGGATCAACACCGGGGAGCTGTTTTTT. The chain links TRBV12-5 to TRBJ2-2, with 7 bases aligning to TRBD1. Germline assignment: CDR1 LGHNT and CDR2 FRNRAP. Trimming took 6 bases from V and 2 from J; bases not matched to a gene: 6. There are 15 residues in the CDR3. Full variable domain (remainder filled in from reference TRBV12-5 and TRBJ2-2): DARVTQTPRHKVTEMGQEVTMRCQPILGHNTVFWYRQTMMQGLELLAYFRNRAPLDDSGMPKDRFSAEMPDATLATLKIQPSEPRDSAVYFCASGMTGINTGELFFGEGSRLTVL.

The gene calls are TRBV15 and TRBJ2-3, with D perhaps matching TRBD2 (6 bases). V gave up 0 bases and J gave up 1 base, with 14 bases separating them. The CDR3 length is 17 residues. Per germline, CDR1 LNHNV and CDR2 YYDKDF (reference sequence). DNA for the CDR3: TGTGCCACCAGCAGAGACCTTCTGGGGGGAGGCACAGATACGCAGTATTTT. This gives the protein CATSRDLLGGGTDTQYF.

This clone was seen more than once but under ten times. The chain uses TRBV24-1 and TRBJ1-3; 9 positions agree with TRBD1. V lost 2 bases and J lost 4; bases outside the gene matches: 2. This CDR3 region has 15 residues. Germline CDR1 and CDR2: KGHDR and SFDVKD. Here the CDR3 DNA reads TGTGCCACCAGTGATTCTGGACAGGGGGGAAACACCATATATTTT. This sequence encodes CATSDSGQGGNTIYF.

This clone was seen once. CDR3 sequence: CASSGYVGRTDTQYF. The CDR3 DNA follows: TGTGCCAGCAGTGGTTATGTGGGGCGCACAGATACGCAGTATTTT. This chain joins TRBV3-1 (or the pseudogene TRBV3-2) and TRBJ2-3, with D possibly TRBD1 on 5 matching bases. The length of the CDR3 is 15 residues. In germline, CDR1 is LGHDT, CDR2 YNNKEL (reference sequence). V lost 6 bases to trimming and J lost 1 base, with 14 bases between them.

The genes are TRBV20-1 and TRBJ2-7; D perhaps matches TRBD1 (5 bases). The germline V and J ends were trimmed by 3 bases and 2 bases, with 14 bases remaining between them. Germline V lookup: CDR1 DFQATT, CDR2 SNEGSKA (reference sequence). The CDR3 runs 14 residues. The CDR3 loop reads CSASRGFVPYEQYF. The CDR3 DNA is TGCAGTGCTAGTAGGGGATTTGTTCCCTACGAGCAGTACTTC.

The V gene is TRBV3-1 (or the pseudogene TRBV3-2), the J gene TRBJ1-5; 8 nucleotides match TRBD1. The CDR3 length is 12 residues. J was trimmed by 9 bases and V by 5 bases; bases with no gene match: 3. CDR1 and CDR2 (germline): LGHDT, YNNKEL (reference sequence). The CDR3 region has the DNA TGTGCCAGCAGCGAAGGACAGGGGCCCCAGCATTTT. Its protein product is CASSEGQGPQHF.

The sample holds one count of this clone. The CDR3 is CASSGQGKQETQYF. The CDR3 nucleotides read TGTGCCAGCAGCGGACAGGGAAAGCAAGAGACCCAGTACTTC. The chain recombines TRBV9 with TRBJ2-5; TRBD1 agrees at 7 bases. CDR3 size: 14 residues. The V gene end was trimmed by 3 bases and the J gene end by 2 bases; junction bases not matched to a gene: 4. CDR1 is SGDLS, CDR2 YYNGEE, per germline. Based on the CDR3 plus reference TRBV9 and TRBJ2-5, the full variable domain is DSGVTQTPKHLITATGQRVTLRCSPRSGDLSVYWYQQSLDQGLQFLIQYYNGEERAKGNILERFSAQQFPDLHSELNLSSLELGDSALYFCASSGQGKQETQYFGPGTRLLVL.

The table lists this clone with a count of one. For the CDR3, the DNA is TGTGCCAGCAGTGAAGGGGCCAGGGGCTACGAGCAGTACTTC. This codes for CASSEGARGYEQYF. The V call is TRBV2, the J call TRBJ2-7, with a possible D match to TRBD1 (6 bases). This CDR3 comprises 14 residues. V shed 1 base and J shed 3 bases, with 10 bases lying between them. Germline loops: CDR1 SNHLY, CDR2 FYNNEI.

This clone was seen only once. The chain recombines TRBV5-4 with TRBJ2-7, with D possibly matching TRBD2 (6 bases). The ends were cut back, 0 bases at V and 2 bases at J, with 9 bases in the middle. From germline, CDR1 is SGHNT and CDR2 YYREEE (reference sequence). The CDR3 consists of 14 residues. CDR3 nucleotides: TGTGCCAGCAGCTTGGGGGCGGGGACCTACGAGCAGTACTTC. Its translation is CASSLGAGTYEQYF.

This rearrangement joins TRBV6-5 to TRBJ2-7; D perhaps matches TRBD1 (5 bases). V lost 0 bases and J lost 0, with 9 bases in between. Germline V lookup: CDR1 MNHEY, CDR2 SVGAGI. The CDR3 length is 15 residues. DNA for the CDR3: TGTGCCAGCAGTTACTCCAGGGATAGCTCCTACGAGCAGTACTTC. As protein: CASSYSRDSSYEQYF.

The rearrangement joins TRBV19 to TRBJ1-3; TRBD1 is a possible D gene (5 bases). Trimming pared 3 bases from V and 2 bases from J, leaving 11 bases between. The V gene's germline CDR1 is LNHDA and CDR2 SQIVND (reference sequence). CDR3 length: 15 amino acids. CDR3 amino acids: CASSISGAAGNTIYF. The CDR3 nucleotides are TGTGCCAGTAGTATTAGCGGGGCCGCTGGAAACACCATATATTTT.

This clone was seen a few times. The chain has TRBV4-1 and TRBJ2-7; D might be TRBD1 (6 bases). Trimming cost V 0 bases and J 1 base, with 10 bases left between them. The CDR3 loop spans 15 amino acids. Germline V gene lookup returns CDR1 MGHRA and CDR2 YSYEKL. The CDR3 DNA reads TGCGCCAGCAGCCAAGATCCCAGGGGTTCCTACGAGCAGTACTTC. It codes for CASSQDPRGSYEQYF.

The chain combines TRBV18 with TRBJ2-7, with 8 bases lining up with TRBD1. Trimming removed 3 bases from V and 3 bases from J; junction bases left unmatched: 7. Germline CDR1 reads KGHSH; CDR2 reads LQKENI. The CDR3 spans 15 residues. The CDR3 sequence: CASSPPGQAFYEQYF. The CDR3 coding sequence is TGTGCCAGCTCACCTCCGGGACAGGCCTTCTACGAGCAGTACTTC.

V usage is TRBV7-2 and J usage is TRBJ2-7, with a tentative D call TRBD2 (8 bases). Germline CDR1 reads SGHTA; CDR2 reads FQGNSA. Between the trimmed V and J ends, which lost 5 bases and 1 base, there was a span of 18 bases. There are 16 residues in the CDR3. The CDR3: CASSKGGGTRSYEQYF. The CDR3 nucleotides read TGTGCCAGCAGCAAAGGGGGCGGGACTAGATCCTACGAGCAGTACTTC.

This rearrangement joins TRBV14 to TRBJ2-3; 7 nucleotides agree with TRBD2. Germline V lookup: CDR1 SGHDN, CDR2 FVKESK. V shed 4 bases and J 0 bases; nucleotides not matched to a gene: 10. CDR3 size: 17 residues. The chain's CDR3 is CASSRPGAGRSTDTQYF. For the CDR3, the DNA is TGTGCCAGCAGCCGCCCGGGAGCGGGGCGAAGCACAGATACGCAGTATTTT.

This clone is a singleton in its sample. This rearrangement joins TRBV15 to TRBJ2-5, with TRBD1 identical over 12 bases. V shed 1 base, J shed 5 bases, and the junction held 8 bases outside the gene matches. The length of the CDR3 is 17 residues. Germline CDR1 is LNHNV and CDR2 is YYDKDF (reference sequence). CDR3 bases: TGTGCCACCAGCAGAGTCTCCGGGACAGGGGGCGCGGAGACCCAGTACTTC. It specifies CATSRVSGTGGAETQYF. Together with reference TRBV15 and TRBJ2-5, the CDR3 gives the full variable domain: DAMVIQNPRYQVTQFGKPVTLSCSQTLNHNVMYWYQQKSSQAPKLLFHYYDKDFNNEADTPDNFQSRRPNTSFCFLDIRSPGLGDTAMYLCATSRVSGTGGAETQYFGPGTRLLVL.

The chain combines TRBV3-1 (or the pseudogene TRBV3-2) with TRBJ2-2; D gene ambiguous. Trimming pared 1 base from V and 7 bases from J, leaving 13 bases between. The CDR3 sequence is 15 residues long. Germline values: CDR1 LGHDT, CDR2 YNNKEL (reference sequence). CDR3 loop: CASSQGADGGGELFF. CDR3 sequence (DNA): TGTGCCAGCAGCCAAGGGGCCGATGGTGGCGGGGAGCTGTTTTTT.

The rearrangement joins TRBV7-2 to TRBJ1-4; a possible D gene is TRBD1 (6 bases). The CDR3 spans 16 residues. The V end was cut by 5 bases, the J end by 8 bases, with 21 bases between. Germline V CDR1 and CDR2: SGHTA, FQGNSA. The CDR3 nucleotides are TGTGCCAGCAGCCGGTGGGCGACAGGTCTGGGAGAAAAACTGTTTTTT. Translation: CASSRWATGLGEKLFF.

The chain is built from TRBV5-1 and TRBJ2-2; D call uncertain. The CDR3 is 13 amino acids. Deletions cut 5 bases from V and 5 bases from J, with 10 bases between. CDR1 is SGHRS and CDR2 is YFSETQ in the germline V gene. CDR3 sequence reads: CASRSDITGELFF. Here the CDR3 DNA reads TGCGCCAGCAGATCAGACATTACCGGGGAGCTGTTTTTT.

The chain's CDR3 is CASSPEEGGGQPQHF. The CDR3 coding sequence is TGTGCCAGCAGCCCCGAGGAAGGGGGCGGTCAGCCCCAGCATTTT. The V gene is TRBV4-2, the J gene TRBJ1-5; 7 bases match TRBD1. The germline CDR1 and CDR2 sequences are LGHNA and YNFKEQ. V gave up 4 bases and J gave up 6 bases; unmatched junction bases: 9. The CDR3 consists of 15 residues.

Written as DNA, the CDR3 is TGTGCCAGCAGTTTCGACACACATAGCAATCAGCCCCAGCATTTT. This encodes CASSFDTHSNQPQHF. The chain couples TRBV27 to TRBJ1-5, with D unclear. With 3 bases removed from V and 0 bases from J, the gap between germline ends came to 9 bases. Germline V gives CDR1 MNHEY, CDR2 SMNVEV (reference sequence). The CDR3 length is 15 residues.

The CDR3 loop is CASSRTRNTIYF. As DNA, the CDR3 is TGTGCCAGCAGCCGCACTCGAAACACCATATATTTT. The rearrangement links TRBV11-2 to TRBJ1-3; D unclear. The CDR3 totals 12 residues. V was pared by 5 bases and J by 5 bases, with 7 bases between. Germline CDR1 SGHAT, CDR2 FQNNGV.

The chain couples TRBV7-2 to TRBJ2-1; possible D gene TRBD1, 6 bases. V was shortened by 1 base and J by 3 bases, with 16 bases between the two germline ends. Germline V lookup: CDR1 SGHTA, CDR2 FQGNSA. CDR3 length: 17 amino acids. The CDR3 sequence is CASSLEWGLLVYNEQFF. CDR3 DNA sequence: TGTGCCAGCAGCTTAGAGTGGGGGCTACTTGTCTACAATGAGCAGTTCTTC.

The rearrangement joins TRBV9 to TRBJ2-7; D is unresolved. V gave up 2 bases and J gave up 0 bases, with 12 bases separating them. This CDR3 is 15 amino acids long. The V gene's germline CDR1 is SGDLS and CDR2 YYNGEE. Here the CDR3 DNA reads TGTGCCAGCAGCGTGGCCCCACAGCCCTCCTACGAGCAGTACTTC. It translates to CASSVAPQPSYEQYF.

The chain joins TRBV7-2 to TRBJ1-3; D remains ambiguous. The germline gives CDR1 SGHTA, CDR2 FQGNSA. CDR3 size: 14 residues. V lost 3 bases and J 1 base, leaving 7 bases between the germline ends. The CDR3 nucleotides read TGTGCCAGCAGCTTCGGGGAATCTGGAAACACCATATATTTT. The encoded protein is CASSFGESGNTIYF.

This chain uses TRBV5-1 with TRBJ2-1, with D uncertain. Trimming shortened V by 0 bases and J by 7 bases, and 8 bases separated the two germline ends. This CDR3 region has 13 residues. Germline V gene sequence: CDR1 SGHRS, CDR2 YFSETQ. The chain's CDR3 is CASSLARWNEQFF. The CDR3 DNA follows: TGCGCCAGCAGCTTGGCCAGATGGAATGAGCAGTTCTTC. Looking up the rest from reference TRBV5-1 and TRBJ2-1 gives the full variable domain: KAGVTQTPRYLIKTRGQQVTLSCSPISGHRSVSWYQQTPGQGLQFLFEYFSETQRNKGNFPGRFSGRQFSNSRSEMNVSTLELGDSALYLCASSLARWNEQFFGPGTRLTVL.